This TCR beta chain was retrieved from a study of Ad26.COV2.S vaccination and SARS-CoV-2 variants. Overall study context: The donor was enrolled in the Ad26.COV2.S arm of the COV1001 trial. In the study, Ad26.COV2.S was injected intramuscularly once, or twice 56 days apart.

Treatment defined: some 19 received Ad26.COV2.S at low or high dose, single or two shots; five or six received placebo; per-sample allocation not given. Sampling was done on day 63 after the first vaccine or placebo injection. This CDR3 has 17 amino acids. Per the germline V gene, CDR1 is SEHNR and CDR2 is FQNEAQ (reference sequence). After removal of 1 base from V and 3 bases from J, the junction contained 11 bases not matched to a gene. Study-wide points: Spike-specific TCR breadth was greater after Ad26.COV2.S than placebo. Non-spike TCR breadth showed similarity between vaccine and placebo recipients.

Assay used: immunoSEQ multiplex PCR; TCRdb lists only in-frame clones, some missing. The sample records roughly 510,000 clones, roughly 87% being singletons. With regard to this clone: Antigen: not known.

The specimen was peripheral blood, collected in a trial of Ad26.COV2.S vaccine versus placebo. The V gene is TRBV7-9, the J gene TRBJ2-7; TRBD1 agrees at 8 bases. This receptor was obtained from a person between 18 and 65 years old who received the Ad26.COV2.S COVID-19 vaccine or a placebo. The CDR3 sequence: CASSLVGGRTGNYEQYF. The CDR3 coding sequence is TGTGCCAGCAGCTTAGTCGGAGGTCGGACAGGGAACTACGAGCAGTACTTC. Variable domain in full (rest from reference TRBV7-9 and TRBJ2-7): DTGVSQNPRHKITKRGQNVTFRCDPISEHNRLYWYRQTLGQGPEFLTYFQNEAQLEKSRLLSDRFSAERPKGSFSTLEIQRTEQGDSAMYLCASSLVGGRTGNYEQYFGPGTRLTVT.